This T cell receptor beta chain was found in a study of T cell responses to AZD1222 COVID-19 vaccine. Study findings and constraints: CD4 TCRs associated with vaccination spanned spike, dominating at 160-218 and 743-854.

The CDR3 is made up of 16 amino acids. CDR1 is SEHNR and CDR2 is FQNEAQ in the germline V gene (reference sequence). The V and J ends lost 6 bases and 2 bases, in that order; junction bases with no gene match: 9. The data were produced by immunoSEQ multiplex PCR, yet TCRdb's version contains in-frame clones alone and is incomplete. The data show roughly 120,000 clones, about 90% seen once. Note on this clone: Its specificity is unknown.

The TCR was taken from an adult in good health. This sample comprised peripheral blood, obtained on day 0 of AZD1222 vaccination. The chain joins TRBV7-9 to TRBJ2-3, with 9 positions matching TRBD2. The CDR3 region is CASSTHSGGDTDTQYF. The CDR3 DNA follows: TGTGCCAGCAGTACCCATAGCGGGGGCGACACAGATACGCAGTATTTT.